This TCR beta chain was captured by sequencing in a study of blood T cell repertoires in COVID-19. V was cut by 4 bases and J by 7 bases, with 8 bases left in between. The germline gives CDR1 GTSNPN, CDR2 SVGIG (reference sequence). The CDR3 extends over 12 amino acids. Assay used: immunoSEQ multiplex PCR; TCRdb lists only in-frame clones, some missing. The repertoire holds some 270,000 clones, 85% to 90% seen once, with 4.1% in the top ten. Sample: PBMCs or T cells enriched from blood (not recorded which). The chain links TRBV30 to TRBJ1-6; no firm D call. The sequence came from a woman between 25 and 40 years old with acute COVID-19. CDR3 amino acids: CAWTQLNSPLHF. The CDR3 DNA reads TGTGCCTGGACGCAGTTAAATTCACCCCTCCACTTT.